These 32 T cell receptor beta chains originate from one sample sequenced in a study of CD4 and CD8 cells across lung adenocarcinoma regions. From the PCR reads, TCRdb called clonotypes with MiXCR, one entry per CDR3 protein. Of tens of thousands of distinct CDR3 sequences listed, 40% to 60% were seen once; the top ten hold around 50%. Material for sequencing was CD8+ T cells from the center of a lung tumor. These receptors originate from a male donor with lung adenocarcinoma. The CD4 and CD8 labels of this study may be unreliable.

This clonotype was picked up a small number of times. The chain links TRBV24-1 to TRBJ2-5, with TRBD2 as a possible D gene (5 bases). V dropped 7 bases and J dropped 4 bases, with 9 bases sitting between them. CDR3 size: 12 residues. In germline, CDR1 is KGHDR, CDR2 SFDVKD. CDR3 residues: CATSLAGETQYF. The DNA for the CDR3 is TGTGCCACCAGCCTCGCGGGAGAGACCCAGTACTTC.

Concerning this clonotype: Mismatch with germline at one junction end may stem from a read error. The chain links TRBV6-1 to TRBJ2-2, with TRBD1 identical over 7 bases. Germline V gene data show CDR1 as MNHNS and CDR2 as SASEGT. The CDR3 contains 15 residues. This CDR3 is CASGGQAVRTDTLYF. CDR3 nucleotide sequence: TGTGCCAGCGGCGGACAGGCTGTGAGGACCGATACGCTGTATTTT.

As regards this clonotype: One end of the junction does not line up with germline, which may come from a read error. The rearrangement joins TRBV6-1 to TRBJ2-5; the D gene is possibly TRBD1 (6 bases). This CDR3 comprises 14 residues. Germline loops: CDR1 MNHNS, CDR2 SASEGT. The CDR3 region has the DNA TGTGCCAGCTCCTCCGAGACAGGCGTGGGGTCCCAACTCTTC. As protein: CASSSETGVGSQLF.

The chain recombines TRBV5-1 with TRBJ2-1; D uncertain. Trimming pared 0 bases from V and 7 bases from J, leaving 5 bases between. The CDR3 consists of 12 residues. The germline CDR1 and CDR2 sequences are SGHRS and YFSETQ. The CDR3 nucleotides read TGCGCCAGCAGCTTGGATAGTAATGAGCAGTTCTTC. Amino acids: CASSLDSNEQFF.

In this sample, this clonotype turned up many times. The rearrangement joins TRBV6-1 to TRBJ1-2; D call uncertain. The germline V and J ends were trimmed by 6 bases and 0 bases, with 14 bases remaining between them. The germline V gene has CDR1 MNHNS and CDR2 SASEGT. This CDR3 is 15 amino acids long. The CDR3 loop reads CASRSGTLSNYGYTF. In nucleotides, the CDR3 is TGTGCCAGCAGGAGCGGTACATTGTCTAACTATGGCTACACCTTC.

This clonotype was detected many times. This sequence joins TRBV6-5 and TRBJ1-6, with a tentative D call TRBD1 (6 bases). V lost 2 bases to trimming and J lost 0 bases, with 17 bases between them. The CDR3 has 19 residues. CDR1 is MNHEY and CDR2 is SVGAGI in the germline V gene. CDR3 DNA: TGTGCCAGCAGTTACCTCACGGGGGGGGCCAGCTCCTATAATTCACCCCTCCACTTT. It yields the protein CASSYLTGGASSYNSPLHF.

Worth noting for this clonotype: A much larger clone differs from this one at a single base, so this may be a read error. This chain joins TRBV10-3 and TRBJ2-2, with 15 bases lining up with TRBD2. This CDR3 region has 16 residues. Per germline, CDR1 ENHRY and CDR2 SYGVKD. The ends lost 10 bases at V and 7 bases at J; junction bases unmatched: 10. The CDR3 DNA sequence: TGTGCCACCGGATCGGGACTAGCGGGAGGAGTCGGGGAGCTGTTTTTT. It translates to CATGSGLAGGVGELFF.

This clonotype has just a few counts. V usage is TRBV6-2 or TRBV6-3 and J usage is TRBJ2-2; possibly TRBD2 for D (6 bases). The V gene's germline CDR1 is MNHEY and CDR2 SVGEGT. V lost 9 bases and J lost 3, with 14 bases in between. CDR3 length equals 14 residues. The CDR3 DNA reads as TGTGCCAGAAGGCTAGCGCCGTACACCGGGGAGCTGTTTTTT. It encodes CARRLAPYTGELFF.

This clonotype appeared a few times. The chain has TRBV6-1 and TRBJ2-5; D possibly corresponds to TRBD2 (6 bases). The CDR3 runs to 14 residues. Germline CDR1 and CDR2: MNHNS and SASEGT. The V end lost 2 bases, the J end lost 7 bases, and 14 bases lay between the germline ends. The CDR3 here is CASSEWSGDGTQYF. CDR3 nucleotide sequence: TGTGCCAGCAGTGAATGGTCGGGGGACGGGACCCAGTACTTC.

This clonotype was seen at least ten times. The CDR3 region is CAISESSGNSPLHF. CDR3 sequence (DNA): TGTGCCATCAGTGAGTCGTCGGGTAATTCACCCCTCCACTTT. The chain has TRBV10-3 and TRBJ1-6, with unresolved D. V lost 0 bases to trimming and J lost 6 bases, with 6 bases between them. Germline V CDR1 and CDR2: ENHRY, SYGVKD. The CDR3 has 14 residues.

This clonotype has a single count. The germline gene is not matched at one end of the junction; a read error may be the cause. The J gene is TRBJ2-6, the V gene TRBV6-1, with 8 bases matching TRBD2. The germline CDR1 and CDR2 sequences are MNHNS and SASEGT. The CDR3 loop spans 15 amino acids. Here the CDR3 DNA reads TGTGCCAGCAGACCTCCGGCGGGAGGCTACAATGAGCAGTTTTTC. This sequence encodes CASRPPAGGYNEQFF.

This clonotype has ten or more counts. This may come from a read error, since a much larger clone is one base off. V usage is TRBV6-1 and J usage is TRBJ2-1, with 7 bases fitting TRBD1. Gene TRBJ2-7 matches the end of the DNA better, so the J call may be wrong. The CDR3 has 15 amino acids. The germline gives CDR1 MNHNS, CDR2 SASEGT. Here the CDR3 reads CASSPGRGRRDEQYF. The CDR3 DNA follows: TGTGCCAGCAGCCCGGGCAGGGGGAGAAGGGATGAGCAGTACTTC.

The chain couples TRBV6-4 to TRBJ2-1; TRBD1 is a possible D gene (5 bases). Germline V gene sequence: CDR1 MRHNA, CDR2 SNTAGT. The CDR3 totals 13 residues. Trimming pared 8 bases from V and 4 bases from J, leaving 12 bases between. The CDR3 coding sequence is TGTGCCAGCTCGCCAGGGTTTTACAATGAGCAGTTCTTC. As protein: CASSPGFYNEQFF.

The sample holds one count of this clonotype. This chain joins TRBV7-3 and TRBJ2-1; D unclear. Per germline, CDR1 SGHTA and CDR2 FQGTGA. This CDR3 comprises 13 residues. V was trimmed by 3 bases and J by 5 bases, leaving 8 bases between them. CDR3 nucleotide sequence: TGTGCCAGCAGCTTCGACATGGACAATGAGCAGTTCTTC. Translation gives CASSFDMDNEQFF. The full variable domain, its missing parts supplied by reference TRBV7-3 and TRBJ2-1, is GAGVSQTPSNKVTEKGKYVELRCDPISGHTALYWYRQSLGQGPEFLIYFQGTGAADDSGLPNDRFFAVRPEGSVSTLKIQRTERGDSAVYLCASSFDMDNEQFFGPGTRLTVL.

Worth noting for this clonotype: At one end the junction does not follow the germline gene, possibly because of a read error. The genes are TRBV10-2 and TRBJ2-4; 8 bases are a match to TRBD1. This CDR3 region has 14 residues. From germline, CDR1 is WSHSY and CDR2 SAAADI. The CDR3 loop reads CGSRGRWGKDTQYF. The CDR3 nucleotides are TGCGGCAGCAGGGGGCGGTGGGGCAAAGATACGCAGTACTTC.

This clonotype was seen at least ten times. This chain links TRBV10-3 with TRBJ1-1; no reliable D call. Between the trimmed V and J ends, which lost 3 bases and 5 bases, there was a span of 16 bases. The CDR3 has 15 amino acids. Looked up from germline, CDR1 is ENHRY and CDR2 is SYGVKD. CDR3 residues: CAISEVGVERTEAFF. CDR3 sequence (DNA): TGTGCCATCAGTGAAGTCGGGGTCGAGCGGACTGAAGCTTTCTTT.

The genes are TRBV27 and TRBJ1-1; 10 nucleotides match TRBD1. Losses at the gene ends were 6 bases for V and 5 bases for J; bases not matched to a gene: 6. This CDR3 is 14 amino acids long. Looked up from germline, CDR1 is MNHEY and CDR2 is SMNVEV (reference sequence). In nucleotides, the CDR3 is TGTGCCAGCAGGTGGACAGGGGGAAGTACTGAAGCTTTCTTT. Encoded protein: CASRWTGGSTEAFF.

The CDR3 DNA reads TGCAGCTTCAGGACAGGGATAAAGAACAATGAGCAGTTCTTC. Amino acid sequence: CSFRTGIKNNEQFF. V and J are TRBV29-1 and TRBJ2-1, with 8 positions matching TRBD1. CDR1 is SQVTM and CDR2 is ANQGSEA in the germline V gene. CDR3 length equals 14 residues. Losses at the gene ends were 8 bases for V and 5 bases for J; bases not matched to a gene: 11.

This clonotype showed up just once. The rearrangement joins TRBV10-1 to TRBJ2-1, with TRBD2 matching 12 bases. This CDR3 is 16 amino acids long. With 2 bases clipped from V and 9 bases from J, the junction kept 8 bases outside the gene matches. Germline-derived CDR1 and CDR2 are WNHNN and SYGVQD (reference sequence). The CDR3 DNA is TGCGCCAGCAGTGAGACTTCGACTAGCGGGAGAGGTGAGCAGTTCTTC. Protein sequence: CASSETSTSGRGEQFF.

This clonotype showed up just once. One end of the junction does not line up with germline, which may come from a read error. The chain carries TRBV10-2 and TRBJ2-3; weak D call: TRBD1 (5 bases). The CDR3 covers 14 residues. Germline loops: CDR1 WSHSY, CDR2 SAAADI. The CDR3, as DNA: TGCGCCAGCAGGGGGCGGTGGGCCACAGACACGCAGTATTTC. The encoded protein is CASRGRWATDTQYF.

The rearrangement uses TRBV6-1 and TRBJ2-1; D is uncertain. Germline assignment: CDR1 MNHNS and CDR2 SASEGT. Between the trimmed V and J ends, which lost 4 bases and 5 bases, there was a span of 9 bases. The CDR3 is 13 amino acids. CDR3 protein: CASSGRRDNEQFF. The CDR3 bases are TGTGCCAGCAGTGGGAGACGAGACAATGAGCAGTTCTTC.

In regard to this clonotype: A single base separates this from a much larger clone, so it may be a read error. The V call is TRBV27, the J call TRBJ2-1; tentative D call: TRBD2 (7 bases). The germline CDR1 and CDR2 sequences are MNHEY and SMNVEV (reference sequence). The length of the CDR3 is 16 residues. Trimming took 3 bases from V and 10 from J, leaving 22 bases between them. Written as DNA, the CDR3 is TGTGCCAGCAGTTTTGGGACTAACGGGCCGAGGGGGGAGCAGTTCTTC. Residues: CASSFGTNGPRGEQFF.

This clonotype was recorded once. One end of the junction does not line up with germline, which may come from a read error. The rearrangement uses TRBV10-1 and TRBJ2-2; either TRBD1 or TRBD2 may fit D (5 bases each). Germline V lookup: CDR1 WNHNN, CDR2 SYGVQD (reference sequence). The CDR3 has 14 residues. The CDR3: CASSEPVGTGALFF. The CDR3 DNA follows: TGCGCCAGCAGTGAGCCAGTGGGCACCGGGGCGCTGTTTTTT.

This sequence joins TRBV4-2 and TRBJ2-1, with D perhaps matching TRBD1 (6 bases). In germline, CDR1 is LGHNA, CDR2 YNFKEQ. Trimming took off 4 bases at V and 1 base at J, with 14 bases between the two ends. The CDR3 contains 16 residues. The CDR3 nucleotides are TGTGCCAGCAGCCCACCCGGGACACATTCCTACAATGAGCAGTTCTTC. Its translation: CASSPPGTHSYNEQFF.

On this clonotype itself: A junction boundary mismatches the germline segment, possibly from a read error. The CDR3 loop is CASGPRGAHTDTQYF. The CDR3 DNA sequence: TGCGCCAGCGGCCCACGAGGCGCCCATACAGATACCCAGTATTTT. The genes are TRBV10-1 and TRBJ2-3; D is uncertain. The CDR3 loop spans 15 amino acids. Germline CDR1 is WNHNN and CDR2 is SYGVQD (reference sequence).

Concerning this clonotype: Germline is not matched at one junction end, which may reflect a read error. The chain links TRBV6-1 to TRBJ2-5, with 8 bases fitting TRBD2. Germline-derived CDR1 and CDR2 are MNHNS and SASEGT. The length of the CDR3 is 15 residues. The CDR3 loop is CASSPRTSFSETQYF. CDR3 coding DNA: TGTGCCAGCAGCCCTAGGACTAGCTTCTCAGAGACGCAGTATTTC.

The chain carries TRBV7-2 and TRBJ1-5; maybe TRBD1 (5 bases). Germline V gene sequence: CDR1 SGHTA, CDR2 FQGNSA. Trimming pared 2 bases from V and 4 bases from J, leaving 15 bases between. CDR3 size: 16 residues. CDR3 sequence (DNA): TGTGCCAGCAGCTTATTCAGGTCAGGGTGGAATCAGCCCCAGCATTTT. The encoded protein is CASSLFRSGWNQPQHF.

For this clonotype: One junction end does not reproduce the germline sequence, and a read error may be involved. This chain joins TRBV12-5 and TRBJ2-5; D possibly corresponds to TRBD2 (6 bases). The CDR3 spans 14 residues. Germline V gene sequence: CDR1 LGHNT, CDR2 FRNRAP. The CDR3 DNA follows: TGTGCGGGGGGTTTGGGCCGTAACCCAGAGACGCAGTACTTC. Translated: CAGGLGRNPETQYF.

Only a few counts were recorded for this clonotype. The J gene is TRBJ2-2, the V gene TRBV7-8; 8 bases are shared with TRBD1. The V gene end was trimmed by 5 bases and the J gene end by 7 bases; junction bases not matched to a gene: 6. The CDR3 is 14 amino acids. The germline CDR1 and CDR2 sequences are SGHVS and FQNEAQ. The CDR3 here is CASSVQGAFGELFF. The CDR3 nucleotides read TGTGCCAGCAGCGTTCAGGGGGCCTTCGGGGAGCTGTTTTTT.

The sample holds a few counts of this clonotype. The chain recombines TRBV6-1 with TRBJ2-3; tentative D call: TRBD2 (7 bases). The DNA end is a closer match to TRBJ2-7, so the J assignment may be wrong. The CDR3 spans 16 residues. The germline CDR1 and CDR2 sequences are MNHNS and SASEGT. As DNA, the CDR3 is TGTGCCAGTGGGGGGGAAGGGGGAGGCGACCCAGAGACGCAGTACTTC. This encodes CASGGEGGGDPETQYF.

About this clonotype: At one end the junction does not follow the germline gene, possibly because of a read error. The chain has TRBV4-1 and TRBJ2-3; tentatively, D is TRBD2 (6 bases). There are 16 residues in the CDR3. Germline V CDR1 and CDR2: MGHRA, YSYEKL. The CDR3 DNA sequence: TGCGCCAGCAGCCAAGATCGCGGGGCAGCCACAGATACGCAGTATTTC. This codes for CASSQDRGAATDTQYF.

This clonotype was seen many times. V and J are TRBV7-2 and TRBJ2-1; weak D call: TRBD2 (7 bases). Between the trimmed V and J ends, which lost 5 bases and 3 bases, there was a span of 17 bases. Per the germline V gene, CDR1 is SGHTA and CDR2 is FQGNSA. This CDR3 region has 16 residues. The CDR3 nucleotides are TGTGCCAGCAGCCAAACCCGGGGAGGGGGCTACAATGAGCAGTTCTTC. It yields the protein CASSQTRGGGYNEQFF.